This TCR beta chain is from a study of human T cells and chemical hapten exposure (dated by TCRdb to 2020 to 2022). At the level of the whole study: For sensitization, 2% DPC in acetone was applied to a roughly 2 cm by roughly 2 cm area of upper inner arm skin. Twenty-nine alopecia patients provided blood for TCR sequencing at one to four time points (pre-sensitization, 2, 6 and 24 weeks). Libraries were combined into a pool for sequencing, and differences in TCR yield between samples came mainly from small differences in library volumes within the pool. Blood was sampled from patients pre-sensitization (week 0) and at 2, 6 and about 24 weeks after DPC sensitization. Patch testing was performed on the upper back with Finn chambers containing 0.01% DPC, and the patch tests were scored after 6 days according to International Contact Dermatitis Research Group standards. The mostly female patient cohort included alopecia areata with under or over 50% scalp involvement, alopecia totalis and alopecia universalis. Throughout the approximately 22-week study period, patients were also given weekly therapeutic DPC doses on the scalp. The study tracked peripheral blood TCR repertoire changes in vivo during primary and secondary sensitization to the hapten diphenylcyclopropenone (DPC) in alopecia patients.

Notes on this clonotype: The clone's antigen remains unknown. No qualities accompany the bases; no much larger clone lies one base away.

This specimen's time point label, interpreted: pre-sensitization, week 0. Interpreted using the paper, the treatment or condition label stands for: therapeutic diphenylcyclopropenone sensitization with weekly scalp DPC. At every patch-test visit, the blood draw took place before the patch test was put on. To be eligible, patients had to be aged 18 to 70, diagnosed with alopecia and judged suitable for DPC therapy, while pregnant patients were excluded. Total RNA was extracted from unfractionated whole blood that had been collected in Tempus Blood RNA tubes. To prepare the library, RACE was applied. Sequencing relied on a NextSeq 500. During library preparation, unique molecular identifiers were attached to individual cDNA molecules so that TCRs could be counted quantitatively and reproducibly. For every blood RNA sample, sequencing covered both the TCR alpha and TCR beta chains. The original methods were these. Samples had a median of roughly 98,000 TCRs, with a range from 23,224 to 690,600. V, J and CDR3 annotation of the TCR reads was performed with the Decombinator software suite. Every sample was subsampled to the same number of TCRs (28,000) for the PS versus PT1 abundance plots. TCRs were defined as expanded if absent before sensitization and observed at least eight times at the 2-week time point. In TCRdb, the public reads were trimmed at Q25 with fastp and aligned with MiXCR, with productive beta chains retained. Rows with a matching CDR3 protein are joined into one entry that keeps the most common DNA and genes. For this entry, the V and J calls and clone size follow TCRdb and not the study's own pipeline. Across this sample there are about 120,000 distinct CDR3 sequences, with about 13% seen only once. The ten largest account for about 3% of the sample.

Summary of the overall study and its limitations: Because every patient had alopecia, a presumed autoimmune disease, the patients' immune response might differ from that of healthy individuals. After repeated subsampling, changes were observed in the strength of the expansion versus patch-test correlation and in the threshold at which the correlation became significant. Significantly more large CDR3 similarity clusters were formed by expanded TCRs than by pre-sensitization or healthy control sets, consistent with antigen-driven responses. No change with DPC sensitization was found in the number of TCRs above 1 in 1000 frequency, and no evidence of global repertoire structure alterations was found. Patch test score correlated positively with the number of PT1 expanded TCRs, reaching significance at thresholds 8, 16 and 32 but not at 4.

The CDR3 has 14 amino acids, counting the end cysteine and phenylalanine. Of all the DNA, just the CDR3 is kept, 42 bases in frame from base 1. The trim is 6 bases for V and 5 bases for J, with a gap of 14 bases between the germline ends. The germline V gene (reference sequence) supplies CDR1 DFQATT and CDR2 SNEGSKA. The chain uses TRBV20-1 and TRBJ1-6; the D gene is perhaps TRBD1, on 5 matching bases. This sequence originates from a woman in her late teens or twenties with alopecia areata. Some clones in this sample may be carry-over from other donors' samples. The sample in question was whole blood, obtained in connection with sensitization to the hapten diphenylcyclopropenone (DPC). The sequenced DNA is TGCAGTGCAACCTGGAGAGGGGATAATTCACCCCTCCACTTT. This translates into CSATWRGDNSPLHF.